What follows are 17 T cell receptor beta chains derived from one specimen sequenced in a study of human T cells and chemical hapten exposure. Before extraction, the whole blood was not fractionated, and total RNA was taken from it. Individual cDNA molecules (in the library) carried attached unique molecular identifiers. TCRdb itself ran the reads through MiXCR, one entry per CDR3 protein. The profile shows 100,000 to 150,000 distinct CDR3 sequences, roughly 8.5% of them singletons. The sequencing input was whole blood. These receptors were collected from a human donor in good health. Some clones in this sample may be carry-over from other donors' samples.

For this clonotype: At one boundary the junction diverges from the germline segment, which might be a read error. This sequence joins TRBV28 and TRBJ2-4; possibly TRBD1 or TRBD2 for D (5 bases each). The CDR3 sequence is 16 residues long. Germline assignment: CDR1 MDHEN and CDR2 SYDVKM. The CDR3 coding sequence is TGTGTCAGCAGTCTACCGGGGCTAGGAGCCAAAAACATTCAGTACTTC. It specifies CVSSLPGLGAKNIQYF. Full variable domain (missing parts from reference TRBV28 and TRBJ2-4): DVKVTQSSRYLVKRTGEKVFLECVQDMDHENMFWYRQDPGLGLRLIYFSYDVKMKEKGDIPEGYSVSREKKERFSLILESASTNQTSMYLCVSSLPGLGAKNIQYFGAGTRLSVL.

The chain recombines TRBV7-9 with TRBJ2-3; TRBD2 matches at 9 bases. Germline-derived CDR1 and CDR2 are SEHNR and FQNEAQ (reference sequence). Trimming took 7 bases from V and 5 from J; bases not matched to a gene: 22. This CDR3 is built from 19 residues. CDR3 in amino acids: CASTREHNRAGGPVDTQYF. The CDR3 DNA reads TGTGCCAGCACCAGGGAACATAACCGGGCGGGAGGGCCAGTAGATACGCAGTATTTT.

This clonotype was observed a few times. The gene calls are TRBV7-9 and TRBJ2-3, with 8 bases matching TRBD2. The CDR3 loop spans 16 amino acids. Germline values: CDR1 SEHNR, CDR2 FQNEAQ (reference sequence). V lost 1 base and J lost 3; bases outside the gene matches: 6. CDR3 region: CASSLGSGSPTDTQYF. CDR3 sequence (DNA): TGTGCCAGCAGCTTAGGGAGCGGGAGCCCAACAGATACGCAGTATTTT.

This clonotype was observed many times. The CDR3, as DNA: TGTGCCACCAGCAGGGGAGTCGGTATTCCCGCTAACTATGGCTACACCTTC. This gives the protein CATSRGVGIPANYGYTF. The chain is built from TRBV15 and TRBJ1-2; D gene ambiguous. The CDR3 covers 17 residues. The V end lost 3 bases, the J end lost 0 bases, and 17 bases lay between the germline ends. The germline V gene has CDR1 LNHNV and CDR2 YYDKDF (reference sequence).

Only a few counts were recorded for this clonotype. This chain uses TRBV6-5 with TRBJ1-2, with D maybe TRBD1 (5 bases). This CDR3 is built from 13 residues. V was pared by 6 bases and J by 7 bases, with 15 bases between. The germline CDR1 and CDR2 sequences are MNHEY and SVGAGI. CDR3 coding DNA: TGTGCCAGCAGAGCTCCCGGGGCGCTTGGCTACACCTTC. As protein: CASRAPGALGYTF.

The V and J genes are TRBV9 and TRBJ1-1; the match to TRBD1 covers 9 bases. Losses at the gene ends were 0 bases for V and 7 bases for J; bases not matched to a gene: 16. Germline V gene lookup returns CDR1 SGDLS and CDR2 YYNGEE. This CDR3 contains 18 residues. The CDR3: CASSVGFLLTGGVGEAFF. The CDR3 DNA is TGTGCCAGCAGCGTAGGCTTTCTACTGACAGGGGGAGTTGGTGAAGCTTTCTTT.

The chain carries TRBV4-1 and TRBJ2-7, with 8 bases fitting TRBD2. CDR3 length equals 16 residues. Trimming at V came to 0 bases and at J to 1 base, leaving 5 bases not matched to a gene. CDR1 is MGHRA, CDR2 YSYEKL, per germline. This CDR3 reads CASSQDRPSGSYEQYF. The CDR3 nucleotides read TGCGCCAGCAGCCAAGATAGGCCTAGCGGGTCCTACGAGCAGTACTTC.

This clonotype was found many times. The genes are TRBV29-1 and TRBJ1-1; D gene unclear. The germline V gene encodes CDR1 SQVTM and CDR2 ANQGSEA. This CDR3 has 13 amino acids. V was pared by 1 base and J by 5 bases, with 11 bases between. CDR3 residues: CSVEGATVTEAFF. CDR3 nucleotides: TGCAGCGTTGAAGGAGCGACGGTAACTGAAGCTTTCTTT.

This clonotype was seen at least ten times. V usage is TRBV6-5 and J usage is TRBJ1-4; TRBD1 aligns across 7 bases. V shed 6 bases and J 0 bases; nucleotides not matched to a gene: 19. Germline assignment: CDR1 MNHEY and CDR2 SVGAGI. There are 20 residues in the CDR3. This chain's CDR3 is CASSLTGTVNRPATNEKLFF. The CDR3 DNA reads as TGTGCCAGCAGCCTCACCGGGACAGTGAATAGACCTGCAACTAATGAAAAACTGTTTTTT.

In its sample, this clonotype was seen many times. The V call is TRBV29-1, the J call TRBJ2-3, with a possible D match to TRBD1 (7 bases). Trimming took off 6 bases at V and 3 bases at J, with 10 bases between the two ends. The CDR3 has 12 amino acids. In germline, CDR1 is SQVTM, CDR2 ANQGSEA. The CDR3: CSVRDSTDTQYF. CDR3 DNA: TGCAGCGTGCGGGACAGTACAGATACGCAGTATTTT.

The table lists this clonotype with a few counts. The chain combines TRBV6-1 with TRBJ2-1; TRBD2 matches at 8 bases. The germline CDR1 and CDR2 sequences are MNHNS and SASEGT. After removal of 5 bases from V and 5 bases from J, the junction contained 5 bases not matched to a gene. The CDR3 has 14 amino acids. CDR3 sequence: CASSTGTRNNEQFF. In DNA, the CDR3 is TGTGCCAGCAGTACCGGGACTAGAAACAATGAGCAGTTCTTC.

This clonotype was found many times. The V and J genes are TRBV7-9 and TRBJ1-6; the D gene is possibly TRBD1 (5 bases). The germline V and J ends were trimmed by 0 bases and 9 bases, with 12 bases remaining between them. The CDR3 is 15 amino acids. CDR1 SEHNR and CDR2 FQNEAQ come from the germline V gene (reference sequence). CDR3: CASSLAQQGGSPLHF. CDR3 coding DNA: TGTGCCAGCAGCTTAGCCCAGCAGGGTGGTTCACCCCTCCACTTT.

The chain carries TRBV20-1 and TRBJ2-1; 9 bases fit TRBD2. The CDR3 extends over 14 amino acids. The V segment lost 3 bases and the J segment 4 bases; nucleotides outside the gene matches: 4. The V gene's germline CDR1 is DFQATT and CDR2 SNEGSKA (reference sequence). CDR3 nucleotides: TGCAGTGCTAGGGCGGGAGGGGGTTACAATGAGCAGTTCTTC. It specifies CSARAGGGYNEQFF.

The sample holds many counts of this clonotype. The chain uses TRBV5-5 and TRBJ1-1, with D uncertain. The germline V gene encodes CDR1 SGHKS and CDR2 YYEKEE (reference sequence). Trimming removed 2 bases from V and 2 bases from J, with 10 bases in between. This CDR3 is built from 14 residues. This CDR3 reads CASSFLGVNTEAFF. CDR3 sequence (DNA): TGTGCCAGCAGCTTCTTAGGAGTAAACACTGAAGCTTTCTTT.

This clonotype was seen a handful of times. V gene TRBV2 combines with J gene TRBJ2-7; D remains unclear. V was pared by 6 bases and J by 3 bases, with 15 bases between. Per the germline V gene, CDR1 is SNHLY and CDR2 is FYNNEI. CDR3 size: 14 residues. The CDR3 coding sequence is TGTGCCAGCAGGCGCGAACTGGTTCACTACGAGCAGTACTTC. Translated, it gives CASRRELVHYEQYF.

Ten or more counts support this clonotype. The chain is built from TRBV11-2 and TRBJ2-2; maybe TRBD1 (6 bases). The V gene lost 4 bases and the J gene lost 5 bases, with 17 bases spanning the gap. From germline, CDR1 is SGHAT and CDR2 FQNNGV. The CDR3 runs to 16 residues. CDR3 sequence (DNA): TGTGCCAGCAGCTCGAGGTCCACTACAGGGACCGGGGAGCTGTTTTTT. As protein: CASSSRSTTGTGELFF.

This clonotype was picked up many times. V is TRBV12-3 or TRBV12-4 and J is TRBJ1-2, with TRBD1 as a possible D gene (5 bases). The V end was cut by 3 bases, the J end by 4 bases, with 12 bases between. The CDR3 has 14 amino acids. CDR3 in DNA: TGTGCCAGCAGTTTGGCGGGGACTGGCTATGGCTACACCTTC. The encoded protein is CASSLAGTGYGYTF.